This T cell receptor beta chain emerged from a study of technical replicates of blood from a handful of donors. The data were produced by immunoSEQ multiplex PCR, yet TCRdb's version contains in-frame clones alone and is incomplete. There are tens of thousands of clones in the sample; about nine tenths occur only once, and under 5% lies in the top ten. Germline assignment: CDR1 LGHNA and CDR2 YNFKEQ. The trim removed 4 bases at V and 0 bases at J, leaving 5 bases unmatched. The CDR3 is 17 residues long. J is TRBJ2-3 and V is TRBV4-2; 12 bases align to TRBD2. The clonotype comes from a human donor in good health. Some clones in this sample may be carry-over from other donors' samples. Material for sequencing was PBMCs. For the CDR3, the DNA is TGTGCCAGCAGCCTCAGGACTAGCGGGACTAGCACAGATACGCAGTATTTT. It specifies CASSLRTSGTSTDTQYF.